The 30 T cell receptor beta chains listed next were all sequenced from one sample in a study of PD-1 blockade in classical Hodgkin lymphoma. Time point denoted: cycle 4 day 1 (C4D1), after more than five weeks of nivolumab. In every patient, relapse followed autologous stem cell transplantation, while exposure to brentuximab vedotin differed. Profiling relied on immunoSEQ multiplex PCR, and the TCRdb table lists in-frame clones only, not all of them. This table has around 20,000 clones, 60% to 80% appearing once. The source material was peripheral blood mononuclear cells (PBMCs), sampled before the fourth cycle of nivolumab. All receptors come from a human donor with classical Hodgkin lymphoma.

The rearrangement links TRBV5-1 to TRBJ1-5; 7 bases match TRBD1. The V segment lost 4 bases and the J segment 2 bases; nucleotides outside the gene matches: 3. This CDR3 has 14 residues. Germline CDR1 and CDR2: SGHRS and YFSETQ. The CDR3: CASSDGTGNQPQHF. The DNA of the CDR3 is TGCGCCAGCAGCGACGGGACAGGCAATCAGCCCCAGCATTTT.

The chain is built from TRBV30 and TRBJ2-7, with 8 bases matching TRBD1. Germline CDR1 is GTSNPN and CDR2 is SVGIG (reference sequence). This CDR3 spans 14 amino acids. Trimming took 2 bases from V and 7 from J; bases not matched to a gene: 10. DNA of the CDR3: TGTGCCTGGAGTCCAGTTCAGGGGGCTTGGGAGCAGTACTTC. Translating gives CAWSPVQGAWEQYF.

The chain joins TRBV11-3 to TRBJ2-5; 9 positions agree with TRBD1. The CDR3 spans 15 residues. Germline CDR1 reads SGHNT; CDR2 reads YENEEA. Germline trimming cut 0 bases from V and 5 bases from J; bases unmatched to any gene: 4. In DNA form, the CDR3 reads TGTGCCAGCAGCTTAGACCACAGGGGGCTGGAGACCCAGTACTTC. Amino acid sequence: CASSLDHRGLETQYF. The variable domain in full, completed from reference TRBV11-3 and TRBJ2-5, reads EAGVVQSPRYKIIEKKQPVAFWCNPISGHNTLYWYLQNLGQGPELLIRYENEEAVDDSQLPKDRFSAERLKGVDSTLKIQPAELGDSAVYLCASSLDHRGLETQYFGPGTRLLVL.

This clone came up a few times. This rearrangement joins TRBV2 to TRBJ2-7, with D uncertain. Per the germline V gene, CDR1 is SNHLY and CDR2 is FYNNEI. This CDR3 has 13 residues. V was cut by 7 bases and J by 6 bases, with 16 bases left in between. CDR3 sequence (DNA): TGTGCCAGCACGTTCGCTGGGTTGGGCGAGCAGTACTTC. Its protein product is CASTFAGLGEQYF.

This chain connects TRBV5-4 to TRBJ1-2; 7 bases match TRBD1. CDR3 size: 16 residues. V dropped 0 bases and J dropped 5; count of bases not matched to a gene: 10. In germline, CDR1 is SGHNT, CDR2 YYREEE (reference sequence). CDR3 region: CASSLVSPGQKYGYTF. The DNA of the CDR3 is TGTGCCAGCAGCTTGGTAAGCCCGGGACAGAAGTATGGCTACACCTTC.

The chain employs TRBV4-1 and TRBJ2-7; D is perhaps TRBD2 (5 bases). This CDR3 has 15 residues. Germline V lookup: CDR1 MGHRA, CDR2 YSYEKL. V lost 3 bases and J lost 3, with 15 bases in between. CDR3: CASSHSPGIHYEQYF. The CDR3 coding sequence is TGCGCCAGCAGCCATTCCCCCGGGATTCACTACGAGCAGTACTTC.

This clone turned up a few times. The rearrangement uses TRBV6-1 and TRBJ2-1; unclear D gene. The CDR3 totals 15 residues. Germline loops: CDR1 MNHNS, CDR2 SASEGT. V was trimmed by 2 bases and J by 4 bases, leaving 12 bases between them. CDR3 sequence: CASSEIPGYYNEQFF. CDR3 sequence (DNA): TGTGCCAGCAGTGAAATCCCTGGCTATTACAATGAGCAGTTCTTC.

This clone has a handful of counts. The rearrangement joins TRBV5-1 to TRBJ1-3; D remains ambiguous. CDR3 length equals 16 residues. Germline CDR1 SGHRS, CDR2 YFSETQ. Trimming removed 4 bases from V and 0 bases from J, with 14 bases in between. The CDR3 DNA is TGCGCCAGCAGCAGGGAGGGTCCGATCTCTGGAAACACCATATATTTT. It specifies CASSREGPISGNTIYF. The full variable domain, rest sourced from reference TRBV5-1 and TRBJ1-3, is KAGVTQTPRYLIKTRGQQVTLSCSPISGHRSVSWYQQTPGQGLQFLFEYFSETQRNKGNFPGRFSGRQFSNSRSEMNVSTLELGDSALYLCASSREGPISGNTIYFGEGSWLTVV.

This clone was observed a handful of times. CDR3 nucleotide sequence: TGTGCCAGCAGTGCATTTTGGGACAGCTCCTACGAGCAGTACTTC. Amino acids: CASSAFWDSSYEQYF. The chain couples TRBV6-5 to TRBJ2-7, with 7 bases lining up with TRBD1. There are 15 residues in the CDR3. Unmatched junction bases numbered 7, after V lost 5 bases and J lost 0 bases. Germline CDR1 and CDR2: MNHEY and SVGAGI.

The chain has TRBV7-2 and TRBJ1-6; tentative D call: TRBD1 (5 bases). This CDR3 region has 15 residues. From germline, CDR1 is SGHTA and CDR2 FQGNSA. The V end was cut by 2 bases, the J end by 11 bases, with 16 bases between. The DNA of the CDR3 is TGTGCCAGCAGCTTAAACGGTCAGGGATACGCACCCCTCCACTTT. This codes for CASSLNGQGYAPLHF.

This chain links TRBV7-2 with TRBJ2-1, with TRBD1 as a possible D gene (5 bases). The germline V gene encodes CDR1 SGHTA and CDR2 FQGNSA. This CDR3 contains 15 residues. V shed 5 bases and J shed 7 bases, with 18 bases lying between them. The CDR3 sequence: CASSPAGPVGNEQFF. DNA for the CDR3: TGTGCCAGCAGCCCGGCAGGGCCGGTCGGTAATGAGCAGTTCTTC.

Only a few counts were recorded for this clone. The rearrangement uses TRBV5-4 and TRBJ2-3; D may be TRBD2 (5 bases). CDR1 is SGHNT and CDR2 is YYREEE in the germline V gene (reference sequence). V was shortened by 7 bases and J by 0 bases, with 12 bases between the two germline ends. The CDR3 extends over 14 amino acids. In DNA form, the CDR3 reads TGTGCCAGCTCACGGACGGGGAGCACAGATACGCAGTATTTT. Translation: CASSRTGSTDTQYF.

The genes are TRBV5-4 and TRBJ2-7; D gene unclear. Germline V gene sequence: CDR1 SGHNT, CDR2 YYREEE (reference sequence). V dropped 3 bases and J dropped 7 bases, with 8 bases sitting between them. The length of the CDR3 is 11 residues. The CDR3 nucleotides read TGTGCCAGCAGCTCCCTAGAGGAGCAGTACTTC. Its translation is CASSSLEEQYF.

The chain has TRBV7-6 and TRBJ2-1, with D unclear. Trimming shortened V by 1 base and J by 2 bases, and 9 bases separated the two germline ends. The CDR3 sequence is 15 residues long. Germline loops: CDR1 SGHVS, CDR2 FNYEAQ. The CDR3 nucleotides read TGTGCCAGCAGCTTAGACCCGAAAACCTACAATGAGCAGTTCTTC. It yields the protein CASSLDPKTYNEQFF.

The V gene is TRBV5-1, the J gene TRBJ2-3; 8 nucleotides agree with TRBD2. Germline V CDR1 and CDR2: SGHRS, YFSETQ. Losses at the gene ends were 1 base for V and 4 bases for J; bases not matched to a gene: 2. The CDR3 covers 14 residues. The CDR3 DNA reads TGCGCCAGCAGCTTGCGGGGGGGTGCAGATACGCAGTATTTT. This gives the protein CASSLRGGADTQYF.

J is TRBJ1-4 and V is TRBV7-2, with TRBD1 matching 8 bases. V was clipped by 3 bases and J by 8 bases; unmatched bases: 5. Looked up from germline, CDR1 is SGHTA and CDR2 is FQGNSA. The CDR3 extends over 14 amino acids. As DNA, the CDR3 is TGTGCCAGCAGCTTGCAGGGGGCAGGCGAAAAACTGTTTTTT. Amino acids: CASSLQGAGEKLFF.

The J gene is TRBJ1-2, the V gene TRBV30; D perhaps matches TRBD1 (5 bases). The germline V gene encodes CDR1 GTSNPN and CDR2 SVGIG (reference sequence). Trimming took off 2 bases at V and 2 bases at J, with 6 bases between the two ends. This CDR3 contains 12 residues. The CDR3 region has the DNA TGTGCCTGGAGTAACAGGAACTATGGCTACACCTTC. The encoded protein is CAWSNRNYGYTF.

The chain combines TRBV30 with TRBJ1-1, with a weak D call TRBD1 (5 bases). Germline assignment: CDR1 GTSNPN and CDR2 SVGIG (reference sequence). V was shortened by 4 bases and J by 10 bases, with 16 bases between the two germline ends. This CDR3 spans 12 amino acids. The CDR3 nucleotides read TGTGCCTGGATTCGTACCGGGGCGTCAGCTTTCTTT. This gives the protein CAWIRTGASAFF.

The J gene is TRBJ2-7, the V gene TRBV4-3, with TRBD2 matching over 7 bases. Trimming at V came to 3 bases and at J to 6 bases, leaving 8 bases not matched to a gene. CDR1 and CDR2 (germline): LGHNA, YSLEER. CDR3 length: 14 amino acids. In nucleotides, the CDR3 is TGCGCCAGCAGCCAGGGACTGCCGGGGGGCGAGCAGTACTTC. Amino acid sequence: CASSQGLPGGEQYF.

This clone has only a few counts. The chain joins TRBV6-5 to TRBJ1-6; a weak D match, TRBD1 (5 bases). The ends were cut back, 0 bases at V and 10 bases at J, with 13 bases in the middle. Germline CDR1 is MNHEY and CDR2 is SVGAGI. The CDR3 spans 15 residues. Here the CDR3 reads CASSYSGGVGSPLHF. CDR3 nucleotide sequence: TGTGCCAGCAGTTACTCGGGAGGGGTTGGCTCACCCCTCCACTTT.

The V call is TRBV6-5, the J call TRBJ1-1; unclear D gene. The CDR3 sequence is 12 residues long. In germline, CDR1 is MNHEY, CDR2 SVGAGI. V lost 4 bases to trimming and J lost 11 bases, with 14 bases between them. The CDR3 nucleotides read TGTGCCAGCAGTTCCGGACTAGACCCGGCTTTCTTT. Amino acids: CASSSGLDPAFF.

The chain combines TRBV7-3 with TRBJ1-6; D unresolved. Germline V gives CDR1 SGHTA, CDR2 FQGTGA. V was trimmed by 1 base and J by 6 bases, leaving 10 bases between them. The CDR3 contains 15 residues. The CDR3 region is CASSLSALPNSPLHF. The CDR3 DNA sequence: TGTGCCAGCAGCTTAAGTGCACTACCTAATTCACCCCTCCACTTT. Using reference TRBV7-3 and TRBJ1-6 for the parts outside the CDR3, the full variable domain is GAGVSQTPSNKVTEKGKYVELRCDPISGHTALYWYRQSLGQGPEFLIYFQGTGAADDSGLPNDRFFAVRPEGSVSTLKIQRTERGDSAVYLCASSLSALPNSPLHFGNGTRLTVT.

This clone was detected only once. The CDR3 here is CASSPRTGGSYNEQFF. DNA of the CDR3: TGCGCCAGCAGCCCACGGACAGGGGGAAGCTACAATGAGCAGTTCTTC. This sequence joins TRBV4-1 and TRBJ2-1, with TRBD1 matching over 10 bases. The junction had 6 bases not matched to a gene; V was cut back by 4 bases and J by 3 bases. The CDR3 runs to 16 residues. The germline gives CDR1 MGHRA, CDR2 YSYEKL.

The CDR3 loop reads CASSAQGVGNIQYF. The DNA of the CDR3 is TGTGCCAGCAGTGCCCAGGGGGTTGGGAACATTCAGTACTTC. This chain connects TRBV2 to TRBJ2-4, with 7 bases identical to TRBD1. The V segment lost 4 bases and the J segment 7 bases; nucleotides outside the gene matches: 7. CDR3 length: 14 amino acids. Germline CDR1 is SNHLY and CDR2 is FYNNEI.

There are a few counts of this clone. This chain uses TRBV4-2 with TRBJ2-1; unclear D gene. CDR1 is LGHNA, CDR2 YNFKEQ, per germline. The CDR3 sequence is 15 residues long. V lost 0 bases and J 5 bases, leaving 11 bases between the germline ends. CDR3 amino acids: CASSQELLGHNEQFF. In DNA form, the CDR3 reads TGTGCCAGCAGCCAAGAACTCCTCGGCCACAATGAGCAGTTCTTC.

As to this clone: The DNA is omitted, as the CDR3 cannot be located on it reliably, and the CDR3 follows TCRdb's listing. The CDR3 protein is CASSPSTSGGTRLDTQYF. The J gene is TRBJ2-3, the V gene TRBV4-2; the table's TRBD2 call for D was not verified on the DNA. The CDR3 spans 18 residues, counting both ends. Germline V gene data show CDR1 as LGHNA and CDR2 as YNFKEQ.

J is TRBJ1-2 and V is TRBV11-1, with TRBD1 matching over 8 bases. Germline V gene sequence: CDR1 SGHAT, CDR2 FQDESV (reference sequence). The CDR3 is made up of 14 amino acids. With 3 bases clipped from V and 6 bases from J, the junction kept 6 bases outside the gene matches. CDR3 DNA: TGTGCCAGCAGCTTGGACAGGGTTACGGATGGCTACACCTTC. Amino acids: CASSLDRVTDGYTF.

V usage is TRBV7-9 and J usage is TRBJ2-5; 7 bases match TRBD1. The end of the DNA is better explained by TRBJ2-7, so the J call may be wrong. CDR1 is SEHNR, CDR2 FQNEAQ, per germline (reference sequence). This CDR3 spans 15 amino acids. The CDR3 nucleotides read TGTGCCAGCAGCTCTAGCCCGACAGGGCCGGACGAGCAGTACTTC. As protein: CASSSSPTGPDEQYF.

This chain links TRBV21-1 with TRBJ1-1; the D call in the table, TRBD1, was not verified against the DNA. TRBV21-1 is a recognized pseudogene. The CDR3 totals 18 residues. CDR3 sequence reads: CASSKEMIGGETNTEAFF. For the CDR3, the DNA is TGTGCCAGCAGCAAAGAAATGATAGGGGGCGAGACGAACACTGAAGCTTTCTTT.

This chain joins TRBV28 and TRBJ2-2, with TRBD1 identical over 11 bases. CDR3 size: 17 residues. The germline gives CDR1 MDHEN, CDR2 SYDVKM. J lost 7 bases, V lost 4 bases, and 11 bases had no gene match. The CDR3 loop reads CASSSADRGLSNGELFF. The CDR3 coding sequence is TGTGCCAGCAGTTCCGCGGACAGGGGGCTAAGTAACGGGGAGCTGTTTTTT.